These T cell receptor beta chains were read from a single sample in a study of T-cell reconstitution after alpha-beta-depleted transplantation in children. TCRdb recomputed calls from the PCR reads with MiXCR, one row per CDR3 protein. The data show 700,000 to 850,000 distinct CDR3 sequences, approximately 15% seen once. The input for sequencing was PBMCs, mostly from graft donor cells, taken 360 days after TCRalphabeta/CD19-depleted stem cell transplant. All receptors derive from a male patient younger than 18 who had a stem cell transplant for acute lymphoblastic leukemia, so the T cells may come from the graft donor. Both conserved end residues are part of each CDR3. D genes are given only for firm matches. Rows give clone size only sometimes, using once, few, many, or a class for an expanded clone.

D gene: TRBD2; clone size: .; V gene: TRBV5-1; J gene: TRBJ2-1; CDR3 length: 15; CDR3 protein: CASSSSGSTYNEQFF; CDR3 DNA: TGCGCCAGCAGTTCCAGCGGGAGTACCTACAATGAGCAGTTCTTC
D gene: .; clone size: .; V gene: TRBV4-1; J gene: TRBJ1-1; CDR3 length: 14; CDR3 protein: CASSQESGVTEAFF; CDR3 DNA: TGCGCCAGCAGCCAAGAATCGGGGGTCACTGAAGCTTTCTTT
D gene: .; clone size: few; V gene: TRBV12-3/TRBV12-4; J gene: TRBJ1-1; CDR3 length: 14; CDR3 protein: CASRRSAPGTEAFF; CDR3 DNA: TGTGCCAGCAGACGTAGCGCTCCGGGCACTGAAGCTTTCTTT
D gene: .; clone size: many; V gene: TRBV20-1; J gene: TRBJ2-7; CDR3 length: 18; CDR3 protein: CSARLSDHRRVVTYEQYF; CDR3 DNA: TGCAGTGCTAGACTCTCTGATCATAGGCGGGTAGTAACGTACGAGCAGTACTTC
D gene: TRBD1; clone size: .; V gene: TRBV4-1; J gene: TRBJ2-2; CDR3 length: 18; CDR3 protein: CASSQDRVRDRGRRELFF; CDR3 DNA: TGCGCCAGCAGCCAAGACAGGGTCCGGGACAGGGGGCGCCGGGAGCTGTTTTTT
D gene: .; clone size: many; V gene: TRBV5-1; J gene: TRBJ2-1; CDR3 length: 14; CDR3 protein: CASSLAQLNNEQFF; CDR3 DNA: TGCGCCAGCAGCTTGGCCCAATTAAACAATGAGCAGTTCTTC
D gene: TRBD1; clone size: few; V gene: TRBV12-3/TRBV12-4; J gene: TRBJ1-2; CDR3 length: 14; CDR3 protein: CASSLEGGHYGYTF; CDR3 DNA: TGTGCCAGCAGTTTAGAAGGGGGCCACTATGGCTACACCTTC
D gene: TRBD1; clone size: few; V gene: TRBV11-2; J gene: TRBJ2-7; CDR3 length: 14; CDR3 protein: CASGGQGRNYEQYF; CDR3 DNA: TGTGCCAGCGGAGGACAGGGAAGGAACTACGAGCAGTACTTC
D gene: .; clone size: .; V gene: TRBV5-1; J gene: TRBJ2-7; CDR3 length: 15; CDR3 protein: CASSQDPDPAYEQYF; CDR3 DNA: TGCGCCAGCAGCCAAGACCCGGACCCAGCCTACGAGCAGTACTTC
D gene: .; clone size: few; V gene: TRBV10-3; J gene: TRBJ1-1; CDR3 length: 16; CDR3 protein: CAISESYLSGNTEAFF; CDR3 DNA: TGTGCCATCAGTGAGTCTTACCTATCGGGGAACACTGAAGCTTTCTTT
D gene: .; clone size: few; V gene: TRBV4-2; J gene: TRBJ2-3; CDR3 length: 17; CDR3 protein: CASSQDTPTLRADTQYF; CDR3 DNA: TGTGCCAGCAGCCAAGATACCCCAACCCTACGGGCAGATACGCAGTATTTT
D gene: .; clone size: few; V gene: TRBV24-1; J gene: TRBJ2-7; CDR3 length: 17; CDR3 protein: CATSDGSDRRFSYEQYF; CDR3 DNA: TGTGCCACCAGTGATGGCTCTGATCGGCGCTTCTCCTACGAGCAGTACTTC
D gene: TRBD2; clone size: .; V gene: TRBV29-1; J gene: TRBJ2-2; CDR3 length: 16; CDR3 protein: CSVAGTSGRTTGELFF; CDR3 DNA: TGCAGCGTTGCAGGGACTAGCGGGAGGACCACCGGGGAGCTGTTTTTT
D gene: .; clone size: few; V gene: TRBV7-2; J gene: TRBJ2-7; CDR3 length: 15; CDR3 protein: CASSLGAGASYEQYF; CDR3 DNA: TGTGCCAGCAGCTTGGGGGCCGGGGCCTCCTACGAGCAGTACTTC
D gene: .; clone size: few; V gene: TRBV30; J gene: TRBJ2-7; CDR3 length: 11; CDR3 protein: CAWRWEYEQYF; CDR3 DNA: TGTGCCTGGAGGTGGGAGTACGAGCAGTACTTC
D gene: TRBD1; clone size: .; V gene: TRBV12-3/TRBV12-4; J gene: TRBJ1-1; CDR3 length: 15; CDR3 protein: CASSQKTGVGTEAFF; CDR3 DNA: TGTGCCAGCAGTCAGAAAACAGGGGTGGGGACTGAAGCTTTCTTT
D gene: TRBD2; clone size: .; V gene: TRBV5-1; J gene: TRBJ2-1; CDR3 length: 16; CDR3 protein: CASIQVAGTRGNEQFF; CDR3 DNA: TGCGCCAGCATCCAAGTAGCGGGCACAAGGGGCAATGAGCAGTTCTTC
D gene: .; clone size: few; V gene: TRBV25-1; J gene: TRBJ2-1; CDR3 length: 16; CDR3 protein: CASSNSGRGGYNEQFF; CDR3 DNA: TGTGCCAGCAGTAATTCGGGCAGGGGTGGGTACAATGAGCAGTTCTTC
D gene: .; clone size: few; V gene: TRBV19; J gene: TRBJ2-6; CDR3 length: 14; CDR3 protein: CASATSPGANVLTF; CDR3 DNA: TGTGCCAGTGCGACAAGCCCTGGGGCCAACGTCCTGACTTTC
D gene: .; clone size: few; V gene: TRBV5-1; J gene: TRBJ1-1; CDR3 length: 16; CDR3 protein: CASSLGPDPLPLEAFF; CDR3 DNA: TGCGCCAGCAGCTTGGGCCCGGATCCGCTTCCCCTTGAAGCTTTCTTT
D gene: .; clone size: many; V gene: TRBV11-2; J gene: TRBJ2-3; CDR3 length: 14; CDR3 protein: CASSLGGLTDTQYF; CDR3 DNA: TGTGCCAGCAGCTTAGGAGGGTTGACAGATACGCAGTATTTT
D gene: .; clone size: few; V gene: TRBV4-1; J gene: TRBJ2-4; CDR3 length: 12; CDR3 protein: CASSGGRNIQYF; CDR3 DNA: TGCGCCAGCAGCGGGGGTAGGAACATTCAGTACTTC
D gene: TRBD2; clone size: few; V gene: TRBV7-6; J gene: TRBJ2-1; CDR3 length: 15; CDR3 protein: CASSLELAGINEQFF; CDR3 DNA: TGTGCCAGCAGCTTAGAACTAGCGGGGATCAATGAGCAGTTCTTC
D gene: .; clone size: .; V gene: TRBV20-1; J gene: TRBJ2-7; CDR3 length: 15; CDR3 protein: CSARASGPLTYEQYF; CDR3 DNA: TGCAGTGCTAGAGCCTCGGGACCTCTCACCTACGAGCAGTACTTC
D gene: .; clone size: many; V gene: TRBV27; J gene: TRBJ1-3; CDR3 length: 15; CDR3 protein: CASSRRGGSGNTIYF; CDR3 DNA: TGTGCCAGCAGCCGTCGGGGGGGCTCTGGAAACACCATATATTTT
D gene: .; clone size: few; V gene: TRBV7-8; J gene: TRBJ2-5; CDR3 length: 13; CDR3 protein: CASGETVQETQYF; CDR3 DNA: TGTGCCAGTGGGGAGACGGTACAAGAGACCCAGTACTTC